The entry that follows covers one T cell receptor beta chain sequence. The antigen is unknown. The sample comes from a study of shared clonotypes between healthy human individuals. Original data processing: Filtering differed since immunoSEQ provided only junctions, with no quality scores. Some clones are missing from TCRdb's copy, which holds only in-frame ones; the method was immunoSEQ multiplex PCR. V, J and clone size are those of that table, while D and trimming were read from the DNA. Of roughly 1 million clones in the sample, 75% to 85% were seen once. Points from the study as a whole: Naive subsets usually exceeded memory subsets in estimated richness.

This clonotype was obtained from a young man in good health. Some clones in this sample may be carry-over from other donors' samples. The sequenced sample consisted of memory CD4+ T cells from PBMCs. Stated subset: CD45RA-negative fraction.

The CDR3, as DNA: TGTGCCTGGAGTCTATTCGACAGGGACTATGGCTACACCTTC. Translated: CAWSLFDRDYGYTF. The chain uses TRBV30 and TRBJ1-2, with TRBD1 identical over 7 bases. The CDR3 is made up of 14 amino acids. CDR1 and CDR2 from the germline V gene are GTSNPN and SVGIG (reference sequence). V gave up 2 bases and J gave up 3 bases; unmatched junction bases: 6.